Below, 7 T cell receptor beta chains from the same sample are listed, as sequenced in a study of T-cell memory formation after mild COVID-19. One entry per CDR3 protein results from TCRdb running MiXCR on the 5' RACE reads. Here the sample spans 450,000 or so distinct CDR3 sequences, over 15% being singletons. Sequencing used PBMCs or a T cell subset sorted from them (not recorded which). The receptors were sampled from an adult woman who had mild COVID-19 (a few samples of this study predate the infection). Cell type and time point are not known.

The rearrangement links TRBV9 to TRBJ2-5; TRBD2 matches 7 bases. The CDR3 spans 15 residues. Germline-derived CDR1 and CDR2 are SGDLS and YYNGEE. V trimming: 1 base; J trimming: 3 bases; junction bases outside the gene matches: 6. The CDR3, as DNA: TGTGCCAGCAGCGTATATGGGGGAGGGGAAGAGACCCAGTACTTC. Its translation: CASSVYGGGEETQYF.

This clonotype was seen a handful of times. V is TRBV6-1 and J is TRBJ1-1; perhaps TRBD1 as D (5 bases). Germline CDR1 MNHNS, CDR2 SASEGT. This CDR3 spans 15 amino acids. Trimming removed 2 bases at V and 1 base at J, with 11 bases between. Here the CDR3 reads CASSEPAGANTEAFF. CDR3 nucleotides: TGTGCCAGCAGTGAACCCGCCGGGGCGAACACTGAAGCTTTCTTT.

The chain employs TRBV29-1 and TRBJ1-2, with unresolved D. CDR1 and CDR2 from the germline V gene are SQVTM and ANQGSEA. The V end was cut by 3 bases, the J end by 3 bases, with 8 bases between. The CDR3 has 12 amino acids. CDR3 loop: CSVELGDYGYTF. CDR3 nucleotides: TGCAGCGTTGAGCTGGGAGACTATGGCTACACCTTC.

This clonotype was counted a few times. CDR3 loop: CASSSGGGSPLHF. CDR3 coding DNA: TGTGCCAGCAGTTCAGGGGGCGGATCACCCCTCCACTTT. The chain joins TRBV12-3 or TRBV12-4 to TRBJ1-6; 8 nucleotides match TRBD1. The CDR3 sequence is 13 residues long. V trimming: 4 bases; J trimming: 10 bases; junction bases outside the gene matches: 3.

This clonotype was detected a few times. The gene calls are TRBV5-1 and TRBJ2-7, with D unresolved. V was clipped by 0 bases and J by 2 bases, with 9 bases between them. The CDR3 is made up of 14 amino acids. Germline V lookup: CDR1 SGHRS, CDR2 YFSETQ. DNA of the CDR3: TGCGCCAGCAGCTTGGCAGCAGTAACCTACGAGCAGTACTTC. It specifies CASSLAAVTYEQYF.

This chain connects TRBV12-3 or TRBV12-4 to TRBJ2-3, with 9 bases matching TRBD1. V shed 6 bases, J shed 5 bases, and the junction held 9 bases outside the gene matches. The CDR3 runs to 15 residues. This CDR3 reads CASSHGQGWGDTQYF. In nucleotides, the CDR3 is TGTGCCAGCAGCCACGGACAGGGGTGGGGAGATACGCAGTATTTT.

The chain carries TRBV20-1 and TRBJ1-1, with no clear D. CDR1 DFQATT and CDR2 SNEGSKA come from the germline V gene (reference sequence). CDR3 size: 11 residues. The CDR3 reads CTPVGDTEAFF. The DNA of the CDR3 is TGCACCCCCGTCGGGGACACTGAAGCTTTCTTT.